These 11 T cell receptor beta chains came from one sample sequenced in a study of post-analysis software for immune sequencing data. Study-wide points: Comparison of patients with controls showed roughly five TRBV segments more frequent in patients, TRBV5-6, TRBV5-1 and TRBV20-1 among them.

Built from TCR beta cDNA, the libraries had unique molecular identifiers in them. TCRdb itself ran the PCR reads through MiXCR, one entry per CDR3 protein. The data show hundreds of thousands of distinct CDR3 sequences, with over 45% seen just once and around 11% held by the top ten. The antigens for these receptors are not known. What was sequenced was blood. All receptors derive from a girl aged 2-15 years with multiple sclerosis.

V is TRBV9 and J is TRBJ2-5, with a possible D match to TRBD2 (6 bases). The V end lost 0 bases, the J end lost 2 bases, and 11 bases lay between the germline ends. Germline V CDR1 and CDR2: SGDLS, YYNGEE. The CDR3 spans 15 residues. CDR3: CASSVVGGLQETQYF. CDR3 DNA: TGTGCCAGCAGCGTAGTTGGCGGACTACAAGAGACCCAGTACTTC.

The rearrangement joins TRBV28 to TRBJ2-3, with TRBD1 identical over 11 bases. Germline V CDR1 and CDR2: MDHEN, SYDVKM. J gave up 5 bases and V 6 bases, and 4 bases lay outside the gene matches. The CDR3 spans 14 residues. CDR3 in DNA: TGTGCCAGCAGCCAGGACAGGGGGCTAGATACGCAGTATTTT. Protein sequence: CASSQDRGLDTQYF.

The rearrangement links TRBV27 to TRBJ2-1; the D gene is possibly TRBD2 (6 bases). CDR1 MNHEY and CDR2 SMNVEV come from the germline V gene (reference sequence). The CDR3 is made up of 14 amino acids. Trimming took 2 bases from V and 7 from J, leaving 12 bases between them. The CDR3 region is CASSLSRESNEQFF. In nucleotides, the CDR3 is TGTGCCAGCAGTTTAAGTCGGGAGTCAAATGAGCAGTTCTTC.

J is TRBJ2-7 and V is TRBV28; D is tentatively TRBD1 or TRBD2 (5 bases each). CDR1 and CDR2 (germline): MDHEN, SYDVKM. V was pared by 3 bases and J by 2 bases, with 17 bases between. The CDR3 has 16 amino acids. The DNA for the CDR3 is TGTGCCAGCAGTTTCAAGTGGGACCGAAACACCTACGAGCAGTACTTC. It specifies CASSFKWDRNTYEQYF. Together with reference TRBV28 and TRBJ2-7, the CDR3 gives the full variable domain: DVKVTQSSRYLVKRTGEKVFLECVQDMDHENMFWYRQDPGLGLRLIYFSYDVKMKEKGDIPEGYSVSREKKERFSLILESASTNQTSMYLCASSFKWDRNTYEQYFGPGTRLTVT.

This chain links TRBV4-2 with TRBJ2-3, with TRBD2 matching 11 bases. Unmatched junction bases numbered 12, after V lost 4 bases and J lost 0 bases. Per germline, CDR1 LGHNA and CDR2 YNFKEQ. This CDR3 has 19 residues. CDR3 amino acids: CASSPRGLAGSSSTDTQYF. CDR3 nucleotides: TGTGCCAGCAGCCCCAGAGGACTAGCGGGTTCGTCTAGCACAGATACGCAGTATTTT.

Of note for this clonotype: Germline and junction disagree at one end, which may indicate a read error. The gene calls are TRBV5-1 and TRBJ2-3, with a weak D call TRBD2 (5 bases). Germline assignment: CDR1 SGHRS and CDR2 YFSETQ. The CDR3 totals 15 residues. The CDR3 nucleotides read TGCGCCAGCAGCTTAATGGGGAGTTCCCCAGAGACGCAGTATTTT. Amino acid sequence: CASSLMGSSPETQYF.

The gene calls are TRBV12-3 or TRBV12-4 and TRBJ2-7; D not resolved. Matching the DNA end better, TRBJ2-4 makes the J call doubtful. The CDR3 is 12 residues long. CDR3 in amino acids: CASSLLDHIQYF. The CDR3 nucleotides read TGTGCCAGCAGTTTACTGGACCACATTCAGTACTTC.

The rearrangement joins TRBV12-3 or TRBV12-4 to TRBJ2-7; D is unresolved. V gave up 6 bases and J gave up 4 bases, with 7 bases separating them. The CDR3 runs 11 residues. The CDR3 loop is CASSLQYEQYF. CDR3 bases: TGTGCCAGCAGCCTACAGTACGAGCAGTACTTC.

The gene calls are TRBV7-8 and TRBJ1-5; D remains ambiguous. V was cut by 7 bases and J by 4 bases, with 14 bases left in between. Per germline, CDR1 SGHVS and CDR2 FQNEAQ. The CDR3 loop spans 14 amino acids. Here the CDR3 DNA reads TGTGCCAGCACCCCCGTGACCGAAAATCAGCCCCAGCATTTT. This codes for CASTPVTENQPQHF.

The rearrangement uses TRBV29-1 and TRBJ2-3; D unresolved. Germline CDR1 reads SQVTM; CDR2 reads ANQGSEA. V shed 1 base and J shed 4 bases, with 6 bases lying between them. CDR3 length equals 12 residues. The CDR3 coding sequence is TGCAGCGTTGAAGCGGGCCCAGATACGCAGTATTTT. Protein sequence: CSVEAGPDTQYF.

This clonotype showed up just a few times. This chain joins TRBV15 and TRBJ2-3; D ambiguous. This CDR3 region has 12 residues. Germline-derived CDR1 and CDR2 are LNHNV and YYDKDF (reference sequence). V lost 0 bases to trimming and J lost 7 bases, with 5 bases between them. The CDR3 region is CATSRDFHTQYF. CDR3 bases: TGTGCCACCAGCAGAGATTTCCATACGCAGTATTTT.